This section outlines one T cell receptor (beta chain) sequence together with its context. A junction end diverges from the germline sequence, so it may reflect a read error. The CDR3 length is 15 residues. CDR1 and CDR2 (germline): MNHEY, SMNVEV (reference sequence). Here immunoSEQ multiplex PCR was the method, and the copy in TCRdb shows in-frame clones only, minus some. The table lists tens of thousands of clones, around 86% of them singletons. The data are from a study of blood T cell repertoires in COVID-19. Background on the study: Samples taken during acute and convalescent COVID-19 were collected in the United States, Italy and Spain. T cells, B-cell-depleted T cells, or PBMCs supplied cDNA or gDNA.

The TCR was taken from an elderly woman with acute or convalescent COVID-19. V and J are TRBV27 and TRBJ1-5; 7 nucleotides match TRBD1. Sequencing was carried out using peripheral blood. CDR3 residues: CARRRDRVGNQPQHF. The CDR3 nucleotides read TGTGCCCGCAGACGCGACAGGGTAGGCAATCAGCCCCAGCATTTT.